The clone carrying this T cell receptor beta chain was counted many times. The antigen remains unidentified. This entry belongs to a study of spatial heterogeneity in lung cancer. Overall study findings and caveats: For expanded intratumoral alpha and beta TCRs, counts tracked tumor mutation counts.

Sample time point: sample taken at primary tumor resection. TCRdb re-called the 5' RACE reads with MiXCR, one entry per CDR3 protein. The profile shows about 7,400 distinct CDR3 sequences, under 7.5% of them singletons. Germline CDR1 and CDR2: SGHTA and FQGNSA. The ends were cut back, 5 bases at V and 2 bases at J, with 13 bases in the middle. The CDR3 sequence is 16 residues long. The TCR comes from a male donor with early-stage non-small cell lung cancer. The chain employs TRBV7-2 and TRBJ1-6, with a tentative D call TRBD1 (5 bases). The sequencing here drew on lung tumor tissue, taken at surgery. The CDR3 spells CASSPGYSAYNSPLHF. In nucleotides, the CDR3 is TGTGCCAGCAGCCCAGGGTACAGCGCCTATAATTCACCCCTCCACTTT.